The 19 T cell receptor beta chains given below trace back to one sample, sequenced in a study of T-cell reconstitution after alpha-beta-depleted transplantation in children listed by TCRdb under 2016. Libraries came from PCR. The run used an Illumina HiSeq 2500. Molecular barcoding was employed in the preparation of TCR libraries, with unique molecular identifiers being used to normalize TCRbeta repertoire quantification. The raw public data were reprocessed by TCRdb itself: fastp quality trimming at Q25, MiXCR clonotype calling, in-frame beta chains only. All rows with the same CDR3 protein become a single entry with the most common DNA and genes. The sample table contains around 360,000 distinct CDR3 sequences; only one count was recorded for 10% of them. Jointly, the top ten make up 2.4% of the sample. The source material was PBMCs from the stem cell graft donor, sampled from the stem cell graft. These receptors were collected from a human donor who donated a stem cell graft to a child with acute lymphoblastic leukemia.

The J gene is TRBJ1-1, the V gene TRBV12-3 or TRBV12-4; D is unclear. V lost 5 bases to trimming and J lost 7 bases, with 14 bases between them. CDR3 length: 13 amino acids. The CDR3 DNA reads as TGTGCCAGCAGTCCCCTCGACGACTTTGAAGCTTTCTTT. Translation gives CASSPLDDFEAFF.

Only a few counts were recorded for this clonotype. V usage is TRBV7-9 and J usage is TRBJ2-1; 9 bases line up with TRBD2. This CDR3 has 16 amino acids. Germline V CDR1 and CDR2: SEHNR, FQNEAQ (reference sequence). Losses at the gene ends were 4 bases for V and 4 bases for J; bases not matched to a gene: 8. The CDR3 coding sequence is TGTGCCAGCAGCTATAGCCTAGCGGGGAAGTACAATGAGCAGTTCTTC. Residues: CASSYSLAGKYNEQFF. Full variable domain (missing parts from reference TRBV7-9 and TRBJ2-1): DTGVSQNPRHKITKRGQNVTFRCDPISEHNRLYWYRQTLGQGPEFLTYFQNEAQLEKSRLLSDRFSAERPKGSFSTLEIQRTEQGDSAMYLCASSYSLAGKYNEQFFGPGTRLTVL.

The rearrangement links TRBV29-1 to TRBJ2-2, with TRBD2 matching over 11 bases. V lost 5 bases and J lost 6; bases outside the gene matches: 5. This CDR3 is 14 amino acids long. Germline CDR1 SQVTM, CDR2 ANQGSEA. CDR3 residues: CSVTSGSRPGELFF. The CDR3 DNA reads as TGCAGCGTTACTAGCGGGAGTCGCCCCGGGGAGCTGTTTTTT.

This clonotype came up a few times. The V and J genes are TRBV28 and TRBJ2-5, with TRBD2 matching 7 bases. The germline CDR1 and CDR2 sequences are MDHEN and SYDVKM. CDR3 length: 16 amino acids. The V segment lost 5 bases and the J segment 5 bases; nucleotides outside the gene matches: 14. The CDR3: CASSGAGEGGEETQYF. In DNA, the CDR3 is TGTGCCAGCAGTGGCGCGGGAGAAGGTGGGGAGGAGACCCAGTACTTC.

This clonotype has at least ten counts. The chain couples TRBV7-8 to TRBJ2-7, with TRBD2 matching 8 bases. The CDR3 length is 15 residues. Germline CDR1 reads SGHVS; CDR2 reads FQNEAQ. V was pared by 5 bases and J by 0 bases, with 6 bases of the junction left unmatched. The CDR3 sequence: CASSQSGRSSYEQYF. Here the CDR3 DNA reads TGTGCCAGCAGCCAGAGCGGGAGAAGCTCCTACGAGCAGTACTTC.

This clonotype turned up a few times. The genes are TRBV7-9 and TRBJ1-1; D gene uncertain. V gave up 0 bases and J gave up 0 bases, with 14 bases separating them. The CDR3 sequence is 17 residues long. In germline, CDR1 is SEHNR, CDR2 FQNEAQ (reference sequence). The CDR3 DNA sequence: TGTGCCAGCAGCTTAGCGGTCGGCCCGATACTGAACACTGAAGCTTTCTTT. Protein sequence: CASSLAVGPILNTEAFF.

A few counts support this clonotype. The J gene is TRBJ2-1, the V gene TRBV19, with D tentatively TRBD1 (6 bases). Trimming stripped 9 bases from V and 5 bases from J, with 17 bases between. The CDR3 totals 14 residues. CDR1 and CDR2 from the germline V gene are LNHDA and SQIVND (reference sequence). Here the CDR3 DNA reads TGTGCCAGCAACAGGGATATTGTGGACAATGAGCAGTTCTTC. This codes for CASNRDIVDNEQFF.

This clonotype was seen only a few times. This chain connects TRBV5-6 to TRBJ1-1; D is unresolved. Per germline, CDR1 SGHDT and CDR2 YYEEEE. The V end was cut by 5 bases, the J end by 0 bases, with 11 bases between. The CDR3 is made up of 14 amino acids. The CDR3 region has the DNA TGTGCCAGCAGGCCGCTTACTATGAACACTGAAGCTTTCTTT. It specifies CASRPLTMNTEAFF.

The chain recombines TRBV14 with TRBJ2-2; TRBD1 matches at 9 bases. Germline-derived CDR1 and CDR2 are SGHDN and FVKESK. The J segment lost 6 bases and the V segment lost 3 bases, leaving 8 bases of the junction unmatched. The CDR3 is made up of 16 amino acids. The CDR3 nucleotides read TGTGCCAGCAGCCACATACAGGGGGCAGGTCCCGGGGAGCTGTTTTTT. Amino acid sequence: CASSHIQGAGPGELFF.

The chain employs TRBV5-1 and TRBJ1-1; 9 nucleotides align to TRBD1. The V gene end was trimmed by 7 bases and the J gene end by 3 bases; junction bases not matched to a gene: 4. Germline V CDR1 and CDR2: SGHRS, YFSETQ. The CDR3 runs 13 residues. CDR3 nucleotide sequence: TGCGCCAGCCGACAGGGGGACTACACTGAAGCTTTCTTT. Encoded protein: CASRQGDYTEAFF.

The chain uses TRBV5-1 and TRBJ2-3; TRBD2 agrees at 9 bases. CDR1 and CDR2 (germline): SGHRS, YFSETQ. The J segment lost 0 bases and the V segment lost 0 bases, leaving 8 bases of the junction unmatched. CDR3 length: 18 amino acids. The CDR3 DNA is TGCGCCAGCAGCTTGGGTAGCGGGAGAGGCGGTAGCACAGATACGCAGTATTTT. Translated, it gives CASSLGSGRGGSTDTQYF.

The CDR3 protein is CATSDLTTGLSNQPQHF. In DNA, the CDR3 is TGTGCCACCAGTGATTTGACCACAGGGCTTAGCAATCAGCCCCAGCATTTT. This rearrangement joins TRBV24-1 to TRBJ1-5; tentative D call: TRBD1 (6 bases). Trimming cost V 0 bases and J 0 bases, with 11 bases left between them. This CDR3 spans 17 amino acids. The germline V gene encodes CDR1 KGHDR and CDR2 SFDVKD.

This clonotype was seen at least ten times. The chain couples TRBV5-1 to TRBJ2-7, with 11 positions matching TRBD2. The CDR3 loop spans 14 amino acids. V lost 3 bases to trimming and J lost 3 bases; unmatched junction nucleotides: 2. From germline, CDR1 is SGHRS and CDR2 YFSETQ. CDR3 bases: TGCGCCAGCAGCTCGGGACTAGCGGTCTACGAGCAGTACTTC. This sequence encodes CASSSGLAVYEQYF.

This clonotype was seen many times. The V call is TRBV29-1, the J call TRBJ2-1, with D possibly TRBD2 on 5 matching bases. From germline, CDR1 is SQVTM and CDR2 ANQGSEA. The CDR3 covers 11 residues. Trimming left V 4 bases short and J 9 bases short, with 10 bases between. CDR3 amino acids: CSVGHRGEQFF. The CDR3, as DNA: TGCAGCGTTGGACATCGGGGTGAGCAGTTCTTC.

This chain connects TRBV28 to TRBJ1-2, with 10 bases fitting TRBD1. Germline-derived CDR1 and CDR2 are MDHEN and SYDVKM. The CDR3 runs to 13 residues. V lost 5 bases, J lost 8 bases, and 5 bases stayed unmatched. CDR3 bases: TGTGCCAGCAGTGACAGGGGGCGCGGAGGCTACACCTTC. Its translation is CASSDRGRGGYTF.

CDR3 DNA sequence: TGTGCCACCAGTAAGTCGGGAGCTGACAATGAGCAGTTCTTC. Its protein is CATSKSGADNEQFF. The chain recombines TRBV24-1 with TRBJ2-1; the D gene is possibly TRBD2 (6 bases). The V end lost 6 bases, the J end lost 5 bases, and 13 bases lay between the germline ends. The CDR3 runs to 14 residues. Germline V gives CDR1 KGHDR, CDR2 SFDVKD.

J is TRBJ1-4 and V is TRBV20-1; D unresolved. The CDR3 spans 15 residues. V dropped 0 bases and J dropped 2 bases, with 10 bases sitting between them. Germline CDR1 reads DFQATT; CDR2 reads SNEGSKA (reference sequence). CDR3: CSARDLDQTNEKLFF. The CDR3 nucleotides read TGCAGTGCTAGAGATTTGGATCAGACTAATGAAAAACTGTTTTTT.

The rearrangement links TRBV6-1 to TRBJ2-7; 9 nucleotides agree with TRBD1. Trimming cost V 6 bases and J 3 bases; bases outside gene matches: 9. This CDR3 is 15 amino acids long. CDR1 and CDR2 from the germline V gene are MNHNS and SASEGT. The CDR3 loop reads CASRSTGGDFYEQYF. The CDR3 nucleotides are TGTGCCAGCAGGAGTACAGGGGGCGATTTCTACGAGCAGTACTTC.

This clonotype occurred many times. V gene TRBV5-4 combines with J gene TRBJ2-3; D might be TRBD2 (5 bases). Germline CDR1 SGHNT, CDR2 YYREEE (reference sequence). V lost 1 base and J 13 bases, leaving 10 bases between the germline ends. The CDR3 consists of 11 residues. This CDR3 reads CASSLRQREYF. CDR3 nucleotide sequence: TGTGCCAGCAGCTTGAGGCAGAGGGAGTATTTT. The full variable domain, in which reference TRBV5-4 and TRBJ2-3 provide the parts outside the CDR3, is ETGVTQSPTHLIKTRGQQVTLRCSSQSGHNTVSWYQQALGQGPQFIFQYYREEENGRGNFPPRFSGLQFPNYSSELNVNALELDDSALYLCASSLRQREYFGPGTRLTVL.